This TCR beta chain was obtained from a study of T cells in Graves' hyperthyroidism and ophthalmopathy. Turning to this clonotype: Its antigen remains unknown.

The study's findings and limits: The model identified upcoming ophthalmopathy a median around 7.1 months ahead of onset. The authors' 13 V-J model separated ophthalmopathy from stable hyperthyroidism.

Amplification of TCR beta CDR3 regions used RNA as the template. First-round RT-PCR targeting the TCR CDR3 was performed with the HTBI primer set. Each CDR3 protein gets one entry after TCRdb re-called the multiplex PCR reads with MiXCR. The data hold more than 500,000 distinct CDR3 sequences, with around 45% observed a single time. CDR3 length: 14 residues. Germline lookup yields CDR1 LNHNV and CDR2 YYDKDF (reference sequence). The TCR comes from an adult woman with Graves' disease, either hyperthyroidism or ophthalmopathy (not recorded which). Sequenced input: peripheral blood or thyroid tissue (not recorded which). V usage is TRBV15 and J usage is TRBJ2-7, with 7 bases identical to TRBD1. CDR3 nucleotides: TGTGCTACCGTAAGGGGACAGATTTACTACGAGCAGTACTTC. It yields the protein CATVRGQIYYEQYF.